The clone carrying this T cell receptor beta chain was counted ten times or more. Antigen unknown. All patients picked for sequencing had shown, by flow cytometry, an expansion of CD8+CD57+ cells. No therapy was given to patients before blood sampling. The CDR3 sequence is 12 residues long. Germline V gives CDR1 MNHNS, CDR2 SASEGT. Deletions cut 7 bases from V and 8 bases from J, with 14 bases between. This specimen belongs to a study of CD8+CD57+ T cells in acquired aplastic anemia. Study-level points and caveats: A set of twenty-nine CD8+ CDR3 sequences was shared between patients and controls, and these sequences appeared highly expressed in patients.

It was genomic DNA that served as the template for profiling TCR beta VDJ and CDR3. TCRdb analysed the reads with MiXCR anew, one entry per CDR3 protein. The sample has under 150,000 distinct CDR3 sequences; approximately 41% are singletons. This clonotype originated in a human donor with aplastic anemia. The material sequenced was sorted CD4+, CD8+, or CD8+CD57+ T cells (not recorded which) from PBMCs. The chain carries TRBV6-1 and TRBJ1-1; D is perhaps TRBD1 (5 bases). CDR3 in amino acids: CASTHGAGEAFF. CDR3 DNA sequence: TGTGCCAGCACCCACGGGGCAGGGGAAGCTTTCTTT.